This T cell receptor (beta chain) stems from a study of blood T cell repertoires in COVID-19 (dated by TCRdb to 2020 to 2021). Study-level background: Samples from collaborators originated in the United States, Italy and Spain and spanned both the acute and convalescent phases of COVID-19. The material from the prospective study consisted of cDNA or gDNA derived from T cells, B-cell-depleted T cells, or PBMCs. Subjects who had been exposed to COVID-19, were actively infected with it, or had recovered from it provided the deeply sampled blood TCRbeta repertoires that made up the dataset. The repertoires were made available in a free public database intended to serve as a resource for research on the immune response to SARS-CoV-2. The samples were drawn from two sources: the first 160 participants of the ongoing ImmuneRACE study, and 1,000 to 1,500 subjects contributed by 6 global collaborators. Sample metadata almost always included a de-identified subject ID, COVID-19 status, age in years and sex. HLA class I and class II types, where available, came from metadata supplied by the sample provider rather than from assay-based typing.

Of note for this clone: It has no known antigen specificity. Within one base of it there is no much larger clone, and no base qualities were kept.

Looking up the germline V gene yields CDR1 WSHSY and CDR2 SAAADI. The germline V and J ends show losses of 4 bases and 9 bases respectively, and no gene match explains 11 bases of the junction. From its cysteine to its phenylalanine, the CDR3 spans 15 amino acids. Only the CDR3 region is kept as DNA, spanning 45 bases read in frame from base 1. TCRbeta CDR3 regions were amplified from genomic DNA by means of the immunoSEQ Assay, a bias-controlled multiplex PCR. The authors processed their data as follows. Nucleated cell counts per sample were estimated from amplification of reference gene primers within the assay. Sequence reads were collapsed and filtered to measure the absolute abundance of every unique TCRbeta CDR3 rearrangement. For each sample, productive Simpson clonality was calculated as the square root of Simpson's diversity index over productive rearrangements. Held by TCRdb, this immuneACCESS table contains in-frame sequences only and omits some clones. Under half of the omission traces to an unresolved V gene where checked; the cause of the rest is unknown. V, J and clone size reflect that table, while D and trimming were determined from the DNA. Counted in this sample were approximately 68,000 clones; 86% of them appeared once. The leading ten clones occupy 10% to 15% of the sample.

Collaborating institutions collected whole blood in K2EDTA tubes following their own protocols. For TCRbeta analysis, collaborators shipped samples in one of three forms: frozen whole blood, isolated PBMCs, or DNA extracted from either of those sample types. What the study reported, not specific to this receptor: The amount of clinical and demographic metadata varied by source and participant and was provided uncurated.

Here the chain combines TRBV10-2 and TRBJ2-5; 10 bases in the middle match TRBD2. Sequenced input: peripheral blood. The TCR was taken from an older woman with acute or convalescent COVID-19. For the CDR3, the sequence is CASSGTSGRRSAQYF. The bases are TGCGCCAGCAGTGGGACTAGCGGACGACGCTCGGCCCAGTACTTC.